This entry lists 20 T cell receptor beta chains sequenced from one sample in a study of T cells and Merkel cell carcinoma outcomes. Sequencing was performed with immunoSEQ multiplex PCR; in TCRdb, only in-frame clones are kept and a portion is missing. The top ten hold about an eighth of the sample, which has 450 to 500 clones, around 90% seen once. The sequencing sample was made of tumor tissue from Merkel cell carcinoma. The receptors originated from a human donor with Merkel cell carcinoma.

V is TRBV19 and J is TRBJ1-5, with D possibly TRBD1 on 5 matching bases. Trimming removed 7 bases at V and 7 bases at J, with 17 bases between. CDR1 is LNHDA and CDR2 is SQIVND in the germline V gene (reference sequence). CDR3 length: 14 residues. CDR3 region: CASTTAPGQQPQHF. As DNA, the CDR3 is TGTGCCAGTACCACAGCCCCAGGGCAGCAGCCCCAGCATTTT.

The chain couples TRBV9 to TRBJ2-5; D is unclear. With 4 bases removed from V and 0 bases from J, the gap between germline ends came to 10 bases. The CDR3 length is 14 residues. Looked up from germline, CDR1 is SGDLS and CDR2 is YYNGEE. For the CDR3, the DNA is TGTGCCAGCAGCCCCCACTCGGACCAAGAGACCCAGTACTTC. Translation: CASSPHSDQETQYF.

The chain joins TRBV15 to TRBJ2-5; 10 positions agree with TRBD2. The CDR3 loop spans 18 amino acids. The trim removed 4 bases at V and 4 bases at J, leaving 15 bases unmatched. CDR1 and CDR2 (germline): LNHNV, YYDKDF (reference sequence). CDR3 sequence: CATSKNELAGRVGETQYF. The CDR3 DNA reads TGTGCCACCAGCAAGAATGAACTAGCGGGGAGAGTAGGAGAGACCCAGTACTTC.

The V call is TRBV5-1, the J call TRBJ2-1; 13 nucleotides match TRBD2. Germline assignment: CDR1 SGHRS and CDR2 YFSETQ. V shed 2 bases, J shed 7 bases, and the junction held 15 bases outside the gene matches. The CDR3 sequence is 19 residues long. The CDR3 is CASSLTSGGALVSTNEQFF. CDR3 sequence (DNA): TGCGCCAGCAGCTTAACTAGCGGGGGGGCCTTAGTGTCCACTAATGAGCAGTTCTTC.

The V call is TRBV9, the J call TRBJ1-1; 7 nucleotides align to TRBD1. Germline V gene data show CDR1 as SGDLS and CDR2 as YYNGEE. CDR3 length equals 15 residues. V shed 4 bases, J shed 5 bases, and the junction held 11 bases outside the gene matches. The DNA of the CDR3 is TGTGCCAGCAGCCCCCGACAGGGACTTCCTACTGAAGCTTTCTTT. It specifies CASSPRQGLPTEAFF. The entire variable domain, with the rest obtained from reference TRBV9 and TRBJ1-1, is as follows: DSGVTQTPKHLITATGQRVTLRCSPRSGDLSVYWYQQSLDQGLQFLIQYYNGEERAKGNILERFSAQQFPDLHSELNLSSLELGDSALYFCASSPRQGLPTEAFFGQGTRLTVV.

DNA for the CDR3: TGTGCCAGCAGCCAAGGGACAGGGTTTGGCAATCAGCCCCAGCATTTT. This codes for CASSQGTGFGNQPQHF. This rearrangement joins TRBV4-2 to TRBJ1-5, with 8 bases that match TRBD1. There are 16 residues in the CDR3. Unmatched junction bases numbered 4, after V lost 1 base and J lost 2 bases. The germline CDR1 and CDR2 sequences are LGHNA and YNFKEQ.

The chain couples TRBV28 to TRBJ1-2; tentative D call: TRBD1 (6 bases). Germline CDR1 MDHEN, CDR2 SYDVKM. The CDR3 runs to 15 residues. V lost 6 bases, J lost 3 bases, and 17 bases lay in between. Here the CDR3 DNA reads TGTGCCAGCAGCCGCCCGGGGGCAGGGTACTATGGCTACACCTTC. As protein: CASSRPGAGYYGYTF.

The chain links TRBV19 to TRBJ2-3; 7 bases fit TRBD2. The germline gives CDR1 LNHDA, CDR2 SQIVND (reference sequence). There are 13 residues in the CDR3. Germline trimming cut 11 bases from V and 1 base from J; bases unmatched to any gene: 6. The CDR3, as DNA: TGTGCCGCGGCCGCGGGGGGCACAGATACGCAGTATTTT. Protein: CAAAAGGTDTQYF.

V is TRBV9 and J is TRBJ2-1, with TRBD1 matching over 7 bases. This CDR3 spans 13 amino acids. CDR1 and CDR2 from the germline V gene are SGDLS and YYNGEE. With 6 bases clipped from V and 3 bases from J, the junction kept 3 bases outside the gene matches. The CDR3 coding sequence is TGTGCCAGCAATAGGGACAGCTACAATGAGCAGTTCTTC. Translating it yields CASNRDSYNEQFF.

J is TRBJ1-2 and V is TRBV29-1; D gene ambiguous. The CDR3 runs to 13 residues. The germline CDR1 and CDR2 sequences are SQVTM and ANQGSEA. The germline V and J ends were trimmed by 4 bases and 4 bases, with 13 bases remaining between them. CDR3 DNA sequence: TGCAGCGTTGGGCAGACCCTCAGCTATGGCTACACCTTC. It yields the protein CSVGQTLSYGYTF.

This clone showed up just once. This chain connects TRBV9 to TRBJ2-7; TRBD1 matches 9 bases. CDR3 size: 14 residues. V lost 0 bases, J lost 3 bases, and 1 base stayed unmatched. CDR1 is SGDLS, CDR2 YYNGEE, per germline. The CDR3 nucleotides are TGTGCCAGCAGCGTAGCGGGACAGGGCTACGAGCAGTACTTC. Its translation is CASSVAGQGYEQYF.

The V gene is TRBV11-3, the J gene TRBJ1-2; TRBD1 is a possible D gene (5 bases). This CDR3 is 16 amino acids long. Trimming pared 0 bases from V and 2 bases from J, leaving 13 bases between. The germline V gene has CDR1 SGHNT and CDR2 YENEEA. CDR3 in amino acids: CASSLEGRAGNYGYTF. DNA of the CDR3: TGTGCCAGCAGCTTAGAGGGGCGGGCCGGCAACTATGGCTACACCTTC. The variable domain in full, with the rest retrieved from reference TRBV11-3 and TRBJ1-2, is EAGVVQSPRYKIIEKKQPVAFWCNPISGHNTLYWYLQNLGQGPELLIRYENEEAVDDSQLPKDRFSAERLKGVDSTLKIQPAELGDSAVYLCASSLEGRAGNYGYTFGSGTRLTVV.

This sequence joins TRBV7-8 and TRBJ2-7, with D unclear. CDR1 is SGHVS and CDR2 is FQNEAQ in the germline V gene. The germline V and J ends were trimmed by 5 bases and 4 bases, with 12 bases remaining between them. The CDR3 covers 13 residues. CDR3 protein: CASSIGRRYEQYF. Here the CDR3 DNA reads TGTGCCAGCAGCATTGGACGTCGATACGAGCAGTACTTC.

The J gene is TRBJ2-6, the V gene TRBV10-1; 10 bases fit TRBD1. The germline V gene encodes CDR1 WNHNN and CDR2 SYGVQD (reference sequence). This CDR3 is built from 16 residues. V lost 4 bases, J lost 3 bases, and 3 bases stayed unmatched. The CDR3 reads CASSGQGALGANVLTF. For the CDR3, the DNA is TGCGCCAGCAGTGGACAGGGGGCGCTTGGGGCCAACGTCCTGACTTTC.

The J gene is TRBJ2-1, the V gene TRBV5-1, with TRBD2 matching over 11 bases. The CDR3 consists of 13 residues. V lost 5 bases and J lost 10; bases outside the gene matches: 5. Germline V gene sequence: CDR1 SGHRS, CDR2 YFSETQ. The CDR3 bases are TGCGCCAGCAGGGGGGGGACTAGCGGAGAGCAGTTCTTC. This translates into CASRGGTSGEQFF.

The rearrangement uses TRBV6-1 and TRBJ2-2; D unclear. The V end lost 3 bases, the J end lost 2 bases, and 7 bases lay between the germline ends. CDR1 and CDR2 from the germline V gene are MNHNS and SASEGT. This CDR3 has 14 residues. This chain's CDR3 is CASSENLNTGELFF. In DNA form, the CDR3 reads TGTGCCAGCAGTGAGAACTTAAACACCGGGGAGCTGTTTTTT.

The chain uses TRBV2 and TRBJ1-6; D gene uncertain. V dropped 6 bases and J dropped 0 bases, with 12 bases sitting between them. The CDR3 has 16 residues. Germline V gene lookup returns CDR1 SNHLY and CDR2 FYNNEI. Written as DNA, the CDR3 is TGTGCCAGCAGATTTCAGACGAGCTCCTATAATTCACCCCTCCACTTT. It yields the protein CASRFQTSSYNSPLHF.

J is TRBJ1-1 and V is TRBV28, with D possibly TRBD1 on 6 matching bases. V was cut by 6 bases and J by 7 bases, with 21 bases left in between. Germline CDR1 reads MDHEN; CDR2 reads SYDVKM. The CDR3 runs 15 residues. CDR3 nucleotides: TGTGCCAGCAGACCTCCCTCCCGGGGGCCACTTGAAGCTTTCTTT. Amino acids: CASRPPSRGPLEAFF.

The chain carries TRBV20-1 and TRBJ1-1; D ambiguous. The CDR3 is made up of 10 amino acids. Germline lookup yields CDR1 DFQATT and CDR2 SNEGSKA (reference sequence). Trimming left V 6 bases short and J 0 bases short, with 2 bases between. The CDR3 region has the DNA TGCAGTGCCGTGAACACTGAAGCTTTCTTT. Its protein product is CSAVNTEAFF.

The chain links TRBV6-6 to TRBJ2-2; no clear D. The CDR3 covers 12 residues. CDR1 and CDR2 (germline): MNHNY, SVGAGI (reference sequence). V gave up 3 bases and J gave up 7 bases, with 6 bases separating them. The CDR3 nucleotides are TGTGCCAGCAGTTATCAGGTCGGGGAGCTGTTTTTT. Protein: CASSYQVGELFF.